This entry lists 3 T cell receptor beta chains sequenced from one sample in a study of cytomegalovirus exposure and HLA in healthy donors. A multiplex PCR was run with 60 Vbeta primers and 13 Jbeta primers. Clones were sequenced by immunoSEQ multiplex PCR, and TCRdb holds only the in-frame ones, with some missing. Of more than 120,000 clones in the sample, around three quarters were seen once. Sample: PBMCs. The origin of the receptors is a woman aged 40 to 49 in good health and CMV-seropositive.

V gene TRBV7-2 combines with J gene TRBJ2-1, with D maybe TRBD2 (6 bases). With 2 bases removed from V and 7 bases from J, the gap between germline ends came to 12 bases. This CDR3 spans 14 amino acids. Germline assignment: CDR1 SGHTA and CDR2 FQGNSA. The CDR3 spells CASSLTARGNEQFF. For the CDR3, the DNA is TGTGCCAGCAGCTTAACTGCTCGGGGGAATGAGCAGTTCTTC.

The chain employs TRBV5-4 and TRBJ2-3; D is perhaps TRBD2 (5 bases). The ends were cut back, 6 bases at V and 6 bases at J, with 17 bases in the middle. The CDR3 length is 14 residues. Germline-derived CDR1 and CDR2 are SGHNT and YYREEE (reference sequence). The DNA for the CDR3 is TGTGCCAGCACCGACATCGGGGAGACGGATACGCAGTATTTT. Its translation: CASTDIGETDTQYF. The entire variable domain, with the rest obtained from reference TRBV5-4 and TRBJ2-3, is as follows: ETGVTQSPTHLIKTRGQQVTLRCSSQSGHNTVSWYQQALGQGPQFIFQYYREEENGRGNFPPRFSGLQFPNYSSELNVNALELDDSALYLCASTDIGETDTQYFGPGTRLTVL.

The chain combines TRBV6-1 with TRBJ2-5, with 12 bases fitting TRBD1. Germline-derived CDR1 and CDR2 are MNHNS and SASEGT. The CDR3 is 16 residues long. The V and J ends lost 3 bases and 5 bases, in that order; junction bases with no gene match: 7. The CDR3 is CASSDVGQGARETQYF. Here the CDR3 DNA reads TGTGCCAGCAGTGATGTGGGACAGGGGGCGCGGGAGACCCAGTACTTC.